This T cell receptor (beta chain) was sequenced during a study of T cells in Graves' hyperthyroidism and ophthalmopathy. Study conclusions and caveats: Blood also held most thyroid clonotypes expanded beyond 0.001.

Germline values: CDR1 LNHDA, CDR2 SQIVND (reference sequence). This CDR3 region has 14 residues. Trimming left V 6 bases short and J 2 bases short, with 13 bases between. RNA transcripts provided the source from which TCR beta CDR3 regions were amplified. Using the HTBI primer set, a first-round RT-PCR was run on the TCR CDR3. TCRdb reprocessed the multiplex PCR reads via MiXCR and lists one record per CDR3 protein. This sample has over 650,000 distinct CDR3 sequences, with 15% to 20% found just once. Concerning this clonotype: What it binds is unknown.

No ophthalmopathy progression within 18 months constituted stable Graves' hyperthyroidism. The chain uses TRBV19 and TRBJ2-5; D uncertain. The material sequenced was blood. The sequence was obtained from a man younger than 35 with Graves' hyperthyroidism. The CDR3 loop is CASSPGSGQETQYF. The CDR3 DNA follows: TGTGCCAGTAGCCCCGGATCTGGGCAAGAGACCCAGTACTTC.